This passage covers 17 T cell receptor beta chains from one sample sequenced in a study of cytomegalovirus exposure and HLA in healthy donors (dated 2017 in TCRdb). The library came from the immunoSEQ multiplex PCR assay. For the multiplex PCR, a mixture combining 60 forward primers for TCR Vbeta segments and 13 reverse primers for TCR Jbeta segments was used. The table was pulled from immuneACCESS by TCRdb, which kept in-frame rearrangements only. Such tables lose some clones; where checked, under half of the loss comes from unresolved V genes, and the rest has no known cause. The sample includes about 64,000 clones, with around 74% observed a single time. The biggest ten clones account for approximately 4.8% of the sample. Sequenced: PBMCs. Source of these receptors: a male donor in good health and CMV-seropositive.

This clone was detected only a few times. CDR3 nucleotides: TGTGCCAGCAGCCTAGGACTGAGCTCCTACGAGCAGTACTTC. This gives the protein CASSLGLSSYEQYF. V and J are TRBV5-6 and TRBJ2-7; D perhaps matches TRBD2 (5 bases). The V end lost 4 bases, the J end lost 0 bases, and 11 bases lay between the germline ends. CDR1 is SGHDT, CDR2 YYEEEE, per germline. The CDR3 contains 14 residues.

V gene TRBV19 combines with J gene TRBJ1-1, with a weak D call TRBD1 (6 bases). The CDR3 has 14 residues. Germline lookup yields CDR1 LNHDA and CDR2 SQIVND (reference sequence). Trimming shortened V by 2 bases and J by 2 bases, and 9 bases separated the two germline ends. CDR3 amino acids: CASSIRRGNTEAFF. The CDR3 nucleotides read TGTGCCAGTAGTATACGCAGGGGAAACACTGAAGCTTTCTTT.

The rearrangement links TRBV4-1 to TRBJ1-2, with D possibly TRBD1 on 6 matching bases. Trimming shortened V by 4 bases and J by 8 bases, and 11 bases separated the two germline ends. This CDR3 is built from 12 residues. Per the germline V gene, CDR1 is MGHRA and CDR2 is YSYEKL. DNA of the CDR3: TGCGCCAGCAGCCCTACAGGGTTAGGCTACACCTTC. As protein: CASSPTGLGYTF.

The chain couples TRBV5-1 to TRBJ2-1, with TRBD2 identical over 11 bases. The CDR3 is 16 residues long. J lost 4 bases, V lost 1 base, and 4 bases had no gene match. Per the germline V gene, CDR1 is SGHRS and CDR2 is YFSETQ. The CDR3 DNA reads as TGCGCCAGCAGCTTGATGGCTAGCGGGGGGTACAATGAGCAGTTCTTC. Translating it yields CASSLMASGGYNEQFF.

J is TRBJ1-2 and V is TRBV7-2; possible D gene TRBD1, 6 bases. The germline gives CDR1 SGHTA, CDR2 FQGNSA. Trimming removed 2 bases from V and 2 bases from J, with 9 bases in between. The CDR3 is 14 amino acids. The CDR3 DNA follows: TGTGCCAGCAGCTTAAGACAGGACAACTATGGCTACACCTTC. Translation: CASSLRQDNYGYTF.

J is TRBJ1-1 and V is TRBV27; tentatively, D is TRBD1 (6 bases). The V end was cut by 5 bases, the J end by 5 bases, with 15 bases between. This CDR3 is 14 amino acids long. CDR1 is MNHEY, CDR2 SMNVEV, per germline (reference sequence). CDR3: CASSHPKGGTEAFF. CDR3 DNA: TGTGCCAGCAGTCATCCCAAGGGGGGGACTGAAGCTTTCTTT.

This chain's CDR3 is CSVDLIGRDSSYGYTF. Written as DNA, the CDR3 is TGCAGCGTTGACCTCATAGGCCGGGACAGTTCCTATGGCTACACCTTC. The chain employs TRBV29-1 and TRBJ1-2; the match to TRBD1 covers 7 bases. Germline CDR1 SQVTM, CDR2 ANQGSEA. The junction had 14 bases not matched to a gene; V was cut back by 3 bases and J by 4 bases. CDR3 size: 16 residues.

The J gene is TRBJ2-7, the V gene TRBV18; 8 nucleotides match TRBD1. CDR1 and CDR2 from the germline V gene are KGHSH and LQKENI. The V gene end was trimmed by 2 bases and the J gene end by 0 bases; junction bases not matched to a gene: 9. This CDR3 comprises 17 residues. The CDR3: CASSPGLGTGFSYEQYF. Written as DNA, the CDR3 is TGTGCCAGCTCACCAGGGCTAGGGACAGGATTCTCCTACGAGCAGTACTTC.

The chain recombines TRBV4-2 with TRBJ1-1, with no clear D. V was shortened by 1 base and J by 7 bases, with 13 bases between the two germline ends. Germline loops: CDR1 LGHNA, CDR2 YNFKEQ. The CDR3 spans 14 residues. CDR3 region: CASSQVNGVGEAFF. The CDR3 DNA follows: TGTGCCAGCAGCCAAGTGAACGGGGTCGGTGAAGCTTTCTTT.

The CDR3 DNA is TGTGCCTGGACAGGGGATAGCTCCTACGAGCAGTACTTC. The encoded protein is CAWTGDSSYEQYF. V and J are TRBV30 and TRBJ2-7; D perhaps matches TRBD1 (6 bases). The CDR3 contains 13 residues. Germline-derived CDR1 and CDR2 are GTSNPN and SVGIG (reference sequence). V gave up 4 bases and J gave up 0 bases, with 10 bases separating them. Based on the CDR3 plus reference TRBV30 and TRBJ2-7, the full variable domain is SQTIHQWPATLVQPVGSPLSLECTVEGTSNPNLYWYRQAAGRGLQLLFYSVGIGQISSEVPQNLSASRPQDRQFILSSKKLLLSDSGFYLCAWTGDSSYEQYFGPGTRLTVT.

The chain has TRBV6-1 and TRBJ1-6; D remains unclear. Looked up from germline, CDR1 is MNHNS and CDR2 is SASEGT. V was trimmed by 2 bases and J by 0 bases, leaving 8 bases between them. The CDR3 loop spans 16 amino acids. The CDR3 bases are TGTGCCAGCAGTGAAAACAGATACTCCTATAATTCACCCCTCCACTTT. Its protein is CASSENRYSYNSPLHF.

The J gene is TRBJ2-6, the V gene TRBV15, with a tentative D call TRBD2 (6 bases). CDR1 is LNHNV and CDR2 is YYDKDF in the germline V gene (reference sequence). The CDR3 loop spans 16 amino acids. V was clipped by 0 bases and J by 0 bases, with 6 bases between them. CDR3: CATSRERDSGANVLTF. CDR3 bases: TGTGCCACCAGCAGAGAGCGGGACTCTGGGGCCAACGTCCTGACTTTC.

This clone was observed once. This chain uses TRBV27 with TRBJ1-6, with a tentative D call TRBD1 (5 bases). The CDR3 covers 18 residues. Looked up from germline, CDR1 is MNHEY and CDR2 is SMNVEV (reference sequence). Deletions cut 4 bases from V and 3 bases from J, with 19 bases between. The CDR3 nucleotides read TGTGCCAGCAGTTCGATGAAGACAGACCCGATCTATAATTCACCCCTCCACTTT. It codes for CASSSMKTDPIYNSPLHF.

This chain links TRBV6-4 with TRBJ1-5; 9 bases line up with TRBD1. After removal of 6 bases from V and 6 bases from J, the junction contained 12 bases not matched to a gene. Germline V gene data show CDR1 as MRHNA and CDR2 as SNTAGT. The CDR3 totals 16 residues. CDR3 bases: TGTGCCAGCAGGTTGAGGGACAGGGCTACCCGTCAGCCCCAGCATTTT. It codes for CASRLRDRATRQPQHF.

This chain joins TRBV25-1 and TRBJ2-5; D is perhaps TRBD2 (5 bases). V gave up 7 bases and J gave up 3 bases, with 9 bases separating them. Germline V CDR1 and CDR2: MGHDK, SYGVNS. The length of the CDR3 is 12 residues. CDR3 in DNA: TGTGCCAGCAACTGGGGAGAAGAGACCCAGTACTTC. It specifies CASNWGEETQYF. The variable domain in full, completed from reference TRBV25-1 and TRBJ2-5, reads EADIYQTPRYLVIGTGKKITLECSQTMGHDKMYWYQQDPGMELHLIHYSYGVNSTEKGDLSSESTVSRIRTEHFPLTLESARPSHTSQYLCASNWGEETQYFGPGTRLLVL.

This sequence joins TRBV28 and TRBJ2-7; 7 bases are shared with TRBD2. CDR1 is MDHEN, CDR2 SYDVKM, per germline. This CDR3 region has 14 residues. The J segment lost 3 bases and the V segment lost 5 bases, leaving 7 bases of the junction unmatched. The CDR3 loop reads CASSPKGGGYEQYF. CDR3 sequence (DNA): TGTGCCAGCAGTCCCAAGGGCGGGGGCTACGAGCAGTACTTC. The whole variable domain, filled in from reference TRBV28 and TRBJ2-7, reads DVKVTQSSRYLVKRTGEKVFLECVQDMDHENMFWYRQDPGLGLRLIYFSYDVKMKEKGDIPEGYSVSREKKERFSLILESASTNQTSMYLCASSPKGGGYEQYFGPGTRLTVT.

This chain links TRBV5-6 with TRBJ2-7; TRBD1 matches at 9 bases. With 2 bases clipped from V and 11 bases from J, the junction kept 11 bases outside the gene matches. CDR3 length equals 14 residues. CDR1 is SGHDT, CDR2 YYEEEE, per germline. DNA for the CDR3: TGTGCCAGCAGCTTTGGACAGGGACAGGGTGTGGAGTACTTC. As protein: CASSFGQGQGVEYF.